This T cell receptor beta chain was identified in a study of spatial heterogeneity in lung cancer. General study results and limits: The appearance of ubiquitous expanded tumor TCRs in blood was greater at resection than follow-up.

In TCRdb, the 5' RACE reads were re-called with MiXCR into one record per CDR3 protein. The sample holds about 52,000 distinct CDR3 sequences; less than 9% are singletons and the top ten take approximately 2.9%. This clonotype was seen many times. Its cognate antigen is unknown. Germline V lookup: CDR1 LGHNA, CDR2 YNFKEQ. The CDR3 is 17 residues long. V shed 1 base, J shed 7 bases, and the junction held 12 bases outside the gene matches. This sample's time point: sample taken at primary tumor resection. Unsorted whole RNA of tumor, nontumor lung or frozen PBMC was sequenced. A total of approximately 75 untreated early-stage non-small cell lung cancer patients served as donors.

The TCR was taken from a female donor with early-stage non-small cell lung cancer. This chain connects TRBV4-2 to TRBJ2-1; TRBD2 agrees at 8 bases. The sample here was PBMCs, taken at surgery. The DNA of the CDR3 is TGTGCCAGCAGCCAAGTAGGGAGCGGGGGAGCTGTTAATGAGCAGTTCTTC. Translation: CASSQVGSGGAVNEQFF.